A single sample gave rise to the 18 T cell receptor beta chains below, sequenced in a study of T cell repertoires in cytomegalovirus infection. TCRdb re-called the reads through MiXCR, storing one row per CDR3 protein. The sample includes about 490,000 distinct CDR3 sequences, about 15% of them seen just once. The sequencing input was CD8+ T cells from PBMCs. These receptors all stem from a human donor in good health (CMV status not recorded). Some clones in this sample may be carry-over from other donors' samples.

The rearrangement links TRBV6-1 to TRBJ1-6, with D unresolved. The CDR3 runs to 14 residues. Germline V lookup: CDR1 MNHNS, CDR2 SASEGT. V lost 7 bases, J lost 1 base, and 8 bases lay in between. The CDR3 DNA reads TGTGCCAGCAACGGGGAGTCCTATAATTCACCCCTCCACTTT. Encoded protein: CASNGESYNSPLHF.

This clonotype has a count of ten or more. The chain couples TRBV7-9 to TRBJ1-5, with 9 positions matching TRBD1. The CDR3 is 18 amino acids. V shed 5 bases, J shed 7 bases, and the junction held 18 bases outside the gene matches. Germline V gene data show CDR1 as SEHNR and CDR2 as FQNEAQ (reference sequence). The CDR3 coding sequence is TGTGCCAGCAGCCTTACGGGGGACAGGGAACTAGTCTTACAGCCCCAGCATTTT. This codes for CASSLTGDRELVLQPQHF.

There are many counts of this clonotype. This chain connects TRBV5-4 to TRBJ2-2, with TRBD1 matching 8 bases. CDR1 is SGHNT, CDR2 YYREEE, per germline (reference sequence). The CDR3 is made up of 17 amino acids. Trimming cost V 3 bases and J 1 base; bases outside gene matches: 8. DNA of the CDR3: TGTGCCAGCAGCTCGTCTGCAGGGGGCAGGAACACCGGGGAGCTGTTTTTT. Amino acid sequence: CASSSSAGGRNTGELFF.

Points on this clonotype: The junction shows a germline mismatch at one end, possibly a read error. The V and J genes are TRBV11-2 and TRBJ2-7; the match to TRBD2 covers 8 bases. Germline CDR1 reads SGHAT; CDR2 reads FQNNGV. This CDR3 region has 14 residues. The DNA for the CDR3 is TGTACCAGCAGCTTAAGAGCGGGAGCCAACGAGCAGTACTTC. Translated: CTSSLRAGANEQYF.

The gene calls are TRBV5-1 and TRBJ1-5, with D hard to call. The ends were cut back, 0 bases at V and 5 bases at J, with 18 bases in the middle. The CDR3 extends over 17 amino acids. Germline assignment: CDR1 SGHRS and CDR2 YFSETQ. In DNA form, the CDR3 reads TGCGCCAGCAGCTTGGGGAGCCGGGCCCACGGGGATCAGCCCCAGCATTTT. It is translated as CASSLGSRAHGDQPQHF.

Regarding this clonotype: Because the CDR3's place on the DNA is in doubt, the DNA is left out and the CDR3 is given as listed by TCRdb. The gene calls are TRBV11-2 and TRBJ2-7; the D call TRBD1 from the table was never checked on the DNA. Germline CDR1 SGHAT, CDR2 FQNNGV. Ends included, the CDR3 has 18 residues. This chain's CDR3 is CASSRTGSSYEQYFGPSF.

The chain is built from TRBV29-1 and TRBJ2-1; D is uncertain. V was trimmed by 8 bases and J by 6 bases, leaving 5 bases between them. The CDR3 extends over 9 amino acids. CDR1 and CDR2 from the germline V gene are SQVTM and ANQGSEA. The CDR3 coding sequence is TGCAGCTGTCCCAATGAGCAGTTCTTC. This encodes CSCPNEQFF.

This clonotype was found many times. The chain carries TRBV2 and TRBJ2-5; either TRBD1 or TRBD2 may supply D (5 bases each). CDR3 length: 14 amino acids. CDR1 and CDR2 (germline): SNHLY, FYNNEI. The V gene lost 7 bases and the J gene lost 2 bases, with 14 bases spanning the gap. CDR3 in amino acids: CASNSGTLQETQYF. CDR3 bases: TGTGCCAGCAACTCCGGGACCCTTCAAGAGACCCAGTACTTC. Variable domain in full (rest from reference TRBV2 and TRBJ2-5): EPEVTQTPSHQVTQMGQEVILRCVPISNHLYFYWYRQILGQKVEFLVSFYNNEISEKSEIFDDQFSVERPDGSNFTLKIRSTKLEDSAMYFCASNSGTLQETQYFGPGTRLLVL.

This clonotype was counted between two and nine times. The CDR3 DNA is TGTGCCAGCAGACTCCCGGGACTCGGGAATGAGCAGTTCTTC. It translates to CASRLPGLGNEQFF. V is TRBV2 and J is TRBJ2-1; TRBD2 is a possible D gene (6 bases). The V gene's germline CDR1 is SNHLY and CDR2 FYNNEI. V lost 6 bases, J lost 7 bases, and 16 bases lay in between. The CDR3 contains 14 residues.

A word on this clonotype: This sequence may be a read error, since a much larger clone differs from it by one base. The chain recombines TRBV2 with TRBJ2-7; 7 nucleotides match TRBD1. Per germline, CDR1 SNHLY and CDR2 FYNNEI. CDR3 size: 15 residues. CDR3: CASGEPGQTNYEQYF. DNA for the CDR3: TGTGCCAGCGGTGAACCGGGACAGACCAACTACGAGCAGTACTTC.

This CDR3 is CASSLGRVDEQFF. DNA of the CDR3: TGTGCCAGCAGCTTAGGTAGAGTGGATGAGCAGTTCTTC. This sequence joins TRBV7-3 and TRBJ2-1; D unresolved. V dropped 2 bases and J dropped 8 bases, with 10 bases sitting between them. The CDR3 covers 13 residues. The germline gives CDR1 SGHTA, CDR2 FQGTGA.

This clonotype was seen ten or more times. This chain uses TRBV10-3 with TRBJ1-2; no definite D call. Deletions cut 7 bases from V and 2 bases from J, with 11 bases between. CDR1 and CDR2 (germline): ENHRY, SYGVKD. This CDR3 is 13 amino acids long. The CDR3 region has the DNA TGTGCCATCACCCAGACTGGAAACTATGGCTACACCTTC. Its translation: CAITQTGNYGYTF.

The chain carries TRBV29-1 and TRBJ2-3; 11 bases match TRBD2. CDR1 is SQVTM and CDR2 is ANQGSEA in the germline V gene. V was clipped by 1 base and J by 0 bases; unmatched bases: 3. The CDR3 has 16 residues. The CDR3 sequence is CSVEGWTSGSTDTQYF. CDR3 nucleotides: TGCAGCGTTGAAGGGTGGACTAGCGGGAGCACAGATACGCAGTATTTT.

This clonotype was found many times. The chain couples TRBV24-1 to TRBJ2-6, with 7 bases matching TRBD1. This CDR3 is built from 18 residues. V was pared by 4 bases and J by 0 bases, with 8 bases of the junction left unmatched. In germline, CDR1 is KGHDR, CDR2 SFDVKD. CDR3 nucleotide sequence: TGTGCCACCAGTGACCCGAGACAGGGCTACTCTGGGGCCAACGTCCTGACTTTC. Translated: CATSDPRQGYSGANVLTF.

This clonotype was seen more than once but under ten times. The rearrangement joins TRBV23-1 to TRBJ2-2, with TRBD1 identical over 9 bases. TRBV23-1 is an ORF for which the function is uncertain. CDR3 length equals 16 residues. V lost 3 bases, J lost 4 bases, and 6 bases stayed unmatched. CDR3 DNA: TGCGCCAGCAGTCATACGACAGGGGGTCTCACCGGGGAGCTGTTTTTT. Its translation is CASSHTTGGLTGELFF.

In this sample, this clonotype turned up many times. The CDR3 DNA reads TGTGCCAGCAGTTGGACAGGGGCGGAGGGCTACACCTTC. It is translated as CASSWTGAEGYTF. The chain links TRBV6-5 to TRBJ1-2, with TRBD1 matching 9 bases. CDR3 length equals 13 residues. Germline CDR1 is MNHEY and CDR2 is SVGAGI. J lost 8 bases, V lost 4 bases, and 5 bases had no gene match.

This clonotype was seen at least ten times. This chain links TRBV12-3 or TRBV12-4 with TRBJ1-1; perhaps TRBD1 as D (5 bases). V was shortened by 6 bases and J by 8 bases, with 10 bases between the two germline ends. CDR3 length: 11 amino acids. Here the CDR3 DNA reads TGTGCCAGCAGCCAAGACAGAGAAGCTTTCTTT. Its protein is CASSQDREAFF.

The chain uses TRBV7-2 and TRBJ2-4; the match to TRBD2 covers 7 bases. CDR1 is SGHTA, CDR2 FQGNSA, per germline. CDR3 length equals 17 residues. J gave up 1 base and V 5 bases, and 11 bases lay outside the gene matches. CDR3 in amino acids: CASSPWGGGGAKNIQYF. CDR3 bases: TGTGCCAGCAGCCCATGGGGGGGGGGGGGGGCCAAAAACATTCAGTACTTC.